This T cell receptor beta chain was documented in a study of cytomegalovirus exposure and HLA in healthy donors. The CDR3 covers 15 residues. Trimming shortened V by 4 bases and J by 2 bases, and 14 bases separated the two germline ends. Germline V gene sequence: CDR1 SGHAT, CDR2 FQNNGV. The PCR contained 60 Vbeta and 13 Jbeta primers. Authors' processing steps: An analysis that came later counted roughly 87 million unique TCR beta chains, roughly 11 million shared. The assay was immunoSEQ multiplex PCR, and TCRdb's table has in-frame clones only and misses some. V and J calls and clone size are as listed in that table; D and trimming were resolved from the DNA. Among about 94,000 clones listed, 70% to 85% were seen once.

V is TRBV11-2 and J is TRBJ1-1; D gene uncertain. Sequencing used PBMCs. The clonotype originates from a human donor in good health. The CDR3, as DNA: TGTGCCAGCAGCTCAACCCTAGACCCAAACACTGAAGCTTTCTTT. Its protein is CASSSTLDPNTEAFF.